A selection of T cell receptor beta chains follows, all from one sample in a study of cytomegalovirus exposure and HLA in healthy donors. Clones were sequenced by immunoSEQ multiplex PCR, and TCRdb holds only the in-frame ones, with some missing. The repertoire consists of some 170,000 clones, with 87% occurring once and the leading ten covering roughly 1.3%. Sample: PBMCs. The receptors originated from a woman aged 30 to 39 in good health and CMV-seronegative. The CDR3 runs from the conserved cysteine through the conserved F or W. Fields, in order: D gene, J gene, clone size, V gene, CDR3 protein, CDR3 DNA. A D gene is named only where the DNA matches it firmly. Size is omitted from some rows. Given values are once, few, many or a class for expanded clones.

d_call: TRBD2
j_call: TRBJ2-7
clone_size: NA
v_call: TRBV9
cdr3_aa: CASSPRGGLAGYEQYF
cdr3_nt: TGTGCCAGCAGCCCAAGGGGGGGACTAGCGGGCTACGAGCAGTACTTC

d_call: NA
j_call: TRBJ1-5
clone_size: NA
v_call: TRBV7-2
cdr3_aa: CASSSPGSNQPQHF
cdr3_nt: TGTGCCAGCAGCTCCCCAGGGAGCAATCAGCCCCAGCATTTT

d_call: NA
j_call: TRBJ2-2
clone_size: NA
v_call: TRBV6-1
cdr3_aa: CASSTRGNTGELFF
cdr3_nt: TGTGCCAGCAGTACGCGGGGGAACACCGGGGAGCTGTTTTTT

d_call: NA
j_call: TRBJ1-2
clone_size: few
v_call: TRBV5-5
cdr3_aa: CASSSYRDGYTF
cdr3_nt: TGTGCCAGCAGCTCGTACAGGGATGGCTACACCTTC

d_call: NA
j_call: TRBJ2-2
clone_size: NA
v_call: TRBV7-9
cdr3_aa: CASSLGGDTGELFF
cdr3_nt: TGTGCCAGCAGCTTAGGAGGTGACACCGGGGAGCTGTTTTTT

d_call: NA
j_call: TRBJ1-5
clone_size: NA
v_call: TRBV4-1
cdr3_aa: CASSLDFSRQPQHF
cdr3_nt: TGCGCCAGCAGCCTGGACTTCTCGCGTCAGCCCCAGCATTTT

d_call: TRBD2
j_call: TRBJ2-7
clone_size: NA
v_call: TRBV30
cdr3_aa: CAWMTSGGAYEQYF
cdr3_nt: TGTGCCTGGATGACTAGCGGGGGAGCCTACGAGCAGTACTTC

d_call: NA
j_call: TRBJ2-7
clone_size: NA
v_call: TRBV7-9
cdr3_aa: CASSSTQGFLYEQYF
cdr3_nt: TGTGCCAGCAGCTCGACCCAGGGATTTCTATACGAGCAGTACTTC

d_call: NA
j_call: TRBJ2-3
clone_size: NA
v_call: TRBV4-1
cdr3_aa: CASSQVVVPDTQYF
cdr3_nt: TGCGCCAGCAGCCAAGTAGTGGTCCCAGATACGCAGTATTTT

d_call: TRBD1
j_call: TRBJ1-5
clone_size: NA
v_call: TRBV2
cdr3_aa: CASSQTGPGQPQHF
cdr3_nt: TGTGCCAGCAGCCAGACAGGGCCGGGTCAGCCCCAGCATTTT

d_call: TRBD2
j_call: TRBJ2-5
clone_size: NA
v_call: TRBV13
cdr3_aa: CASSSGRLAETQYF
cdr3_nt: TGTGCCAGCAGCTCTGGCCGACTAGCGGAGACCCAGTACTTC

d_call: TRBD1
j_call: TRBJ2-5
clone_size: NA
v_call: TRBV18
cdr3_aa: CASSPPDRARETQYF
cdr3_nt: TGTGCCAGCTCACCACCAGACAGGGCGCGGGAGACCCAGTACTTC

d_call: NA
j_call: TRBJ2-7
clone_size: NA
v_call: TRBV2
cdr3_aa: CASRYTLDGTYEQYF
cdr3_nt: TGTGCCAGCAGATATACACTGGACGGGACCTACGAGCAGTACTTC

d_call: NA
j_call: TRBJ2-7
clone_size: NA
v_call: TRBV7-6
cdr3_aa: CASSPHFPQYEQYF
cdr3_nt: TGTGCCAGCAGCCCACATTTCCCCCAATACGAGCAGTACTTC

d_call: TRBD1
j_call: TRBJ1-2
clone_size: NA
v_call: TRBV9
cdr3_aa: CASSAGDRLKHGYTF
cdr3_nt: TGTGCCAGCAGCGCGGGGGACAGACTTAAACATGGCTACACCTTC

d_call: TRBD1
j_call: TRBJ2-7
clone_size: NA
v_call: TRBV7-9
cdr3_aa: CASSLVSTGNYEQYF
cdr3_nt: TGTGCCAGCAGCTTAGTTTCGACAGGGAACTACGAGCAGTACTTC